This T cell receptor beta chain was documented in a study of blood T cell repertoires in COVID-19. Methods used by the authors: The authors estimated nucleated cell counts from reference gene primer amplification. Here immunoSEQ multiplex PCR was the method, and the copy in TCRdb shows in-frame clones only, minus some. That table gives V, J and clone size, and the DNA gave D and trimming. The data contain roughly 150,000 clones, around 79% of them seen just once; the ten biggest clones take up around 20%. Individuals drawn from approximately 22 US areas were about 18 to 95 years old. The V and J ends lost 4 bases and 2 bases, in that order; junction bases with no gene match: 14. The CDR3 runs 17 residues. From germline, CDR1 is LGHDT and CDR2 YNNKEL (reference sequence).

The V gene is TRBV3-1 (or the pseudogene TRBV3-2), the J gene TRBJ2-7, with 7 bases matching TRBD2. This TCR was recovered from a woman aged 70-85 years in a cohort exposed to, infected with or recovered from COVID-19 (not recorded which). The material sequenced was PBMCs or T cells enriched from blood (not recorded which). CDR3 sequence: CASSPPYWAGAPYEQYF. The CDR3, as DNA: TGTGCCAGCAGCCCCCCTTACTGGGCGGGAGCTCCCTACGAGCAGTACTTC.